The rows below give T cell receptor beta chains drawn from one sample of a study of blood T cell repertoires in COVID-19. Assay used: immunoSEQ multiplex PCR; TCRdb lists only in-frame clones, some missing. Among over 65,000 clones listed, under 90% were seen once. The specimen was peripheral blood. The receptors derive from a woman between 40 and 50 years old with active or convalescent COVID-19. Both conserved end residues are trimmed from each CDR3. Fields, in order: V gene, CDR3 protein.

v_call: TRBV14; cdr3_aa: ASSQGVGTGYEQY
v_call: TRBV4-3; cdr3_aa: ASSHGLGDSSYNEQF
v_call: TRBV7-2; cdr3_aa: ASSLVNGSVYNEQF
v_call: TRBV6-2/TRBV6-3; cdr3_aa: ASSYKRGPDEQY
v_call: TRBV7-2; cdr3_aa: ASSLIRLAGYDEQF
v_call: TRBV4-1; cdr3_aa: ASSQVYGNQPQH
v_call: TRBV7-9; cdr3_aa: ASSPTGGGVYGYT
v_call: TRBV29-1; cdr3_aa: SVGTSGYSYNEQF
v_call: TRBV10-2; cdr3_aa: ASTAQGVIGYT
v_call: TRBV29-1; cdr3_aa: SVDRAGELF
v_call: TRBV5-5; cdr3_aa: ASSLFAGAKNIQY
v_call: TRBV14; cdr3_aa: ASSPGRMNTEAF
v_call: TRBV12-3/TRBV12-4; cdr3_aa: ASSSSVAGTQY
v_call: TRBV11-2; cdr3_aa: ASSPRTFYGENTIY
v_call: TRBV18; cdr3_aa: ASSQRTGGDTEAF
v_call: TRBV7-8; cdr3_aa: ASTRGSGNEKLF
v_call: TRBV7-9; cdr3_aa: ASSSGLQGDFEKLF
v_call: TRBV2; cdr3_aa: ASKREVANTGELF
v_call: TRBV4-2; cdr3_aa: ASSPSGANYGYT
v_call: TRBV5-1; cdr3_aa: ASSPGTRREETQY
v_call: TRBV30; cdr3_aa: AWRHDRPYVFEQY
v_call: TRBV4-1; cdr3_aa: ASSQEDRGHEKLF
v_call: TRBV7-9; cdr3_aa: ASSPGAQETQY
v_call: TRBV4-3; cdr3_aa: ASSQEGAGNTIY
v_call: TRBV7-8; cdr3_aa: ASSPETGDGNQPQH
v_call: TRBV5-1; cdr3_aa: ASSQDRANTGELF
v_call: TRBV28; cdr3_aa: ASSPLGQGGNQPQH
v_call: TRBV6-5; cdr3_aa: ASQTGGPGNTIY
v_call: TRBV27; cdr3_aa: ASGRRQGLTDTQY
v_call: TRBV11-2; cdr3_aa: ASSLDVTEAF